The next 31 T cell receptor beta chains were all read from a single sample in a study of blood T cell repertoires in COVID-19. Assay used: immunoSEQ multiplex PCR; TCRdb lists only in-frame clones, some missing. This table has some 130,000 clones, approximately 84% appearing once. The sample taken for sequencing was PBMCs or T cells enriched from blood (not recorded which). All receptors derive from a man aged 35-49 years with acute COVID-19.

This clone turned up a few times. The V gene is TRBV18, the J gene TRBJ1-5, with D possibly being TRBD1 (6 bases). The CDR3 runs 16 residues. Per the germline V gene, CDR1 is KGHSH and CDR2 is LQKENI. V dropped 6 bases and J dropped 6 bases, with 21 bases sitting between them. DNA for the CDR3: TGTGCCAGCTCCCCCGAGGGGGAGATCTCTCGTCAGCCCCAGCATTTT. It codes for CASSPEGEISRQPQHF.

CDR3 in amino acids: CASRRGLRETQYF. CDR3 bases: TGTGCCAGCAGGAGGGGGTTACGGGAGACCCAGTACTTC. This chain uses TRBV28 with TRBJ2-5; maybe TRBD1 (6 bases). This CDR3 region has 13 residues. V was cut by 6 bases and J by 5 bases, with 13 bases left in between. Looked up from germline, CDR1 is MDHEN and CDR2 is SYDVKM.

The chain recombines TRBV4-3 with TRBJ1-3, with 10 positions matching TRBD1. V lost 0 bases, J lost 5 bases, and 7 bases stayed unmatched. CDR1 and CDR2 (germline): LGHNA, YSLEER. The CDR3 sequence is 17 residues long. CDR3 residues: CASSQDSLTGGRNTIYF. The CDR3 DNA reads TGCGCCAGCAGCCAAGATTCCCTGACAGGGGGCCGAAACACCATATATTTT.

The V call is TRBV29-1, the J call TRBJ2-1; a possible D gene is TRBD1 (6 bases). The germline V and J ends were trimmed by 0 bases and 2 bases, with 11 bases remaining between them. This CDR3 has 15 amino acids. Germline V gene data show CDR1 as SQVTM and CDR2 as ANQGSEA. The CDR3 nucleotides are TGCAGCGTTGAAGAGAGGGGGTCCGCCTACAATGAGCAGTTCTTC. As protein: CSVEERGSAYNEQFF.

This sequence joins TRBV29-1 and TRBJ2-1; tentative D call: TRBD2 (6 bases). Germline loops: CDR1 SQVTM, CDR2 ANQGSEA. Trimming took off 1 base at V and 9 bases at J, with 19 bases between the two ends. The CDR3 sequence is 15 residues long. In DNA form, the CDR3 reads TGCAGCGTTGAAGGCGGATTAGCTAAGGAGGGTGAGCAGTTCTTC. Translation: CSVEGGLAKEGEQFF.

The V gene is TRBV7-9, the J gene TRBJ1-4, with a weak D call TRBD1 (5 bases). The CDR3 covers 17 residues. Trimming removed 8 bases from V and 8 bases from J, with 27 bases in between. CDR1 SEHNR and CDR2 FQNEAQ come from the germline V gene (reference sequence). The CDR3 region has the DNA TGTGCCAGCGGACCGACTCGGGGGGATATCGTGTACGAAAAACTGTTTTTT. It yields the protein CASGPTRGDIVYEKLFF.

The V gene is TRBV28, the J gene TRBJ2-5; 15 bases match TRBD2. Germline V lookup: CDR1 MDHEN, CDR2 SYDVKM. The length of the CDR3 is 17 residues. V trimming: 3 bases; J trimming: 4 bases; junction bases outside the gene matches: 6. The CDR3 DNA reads TGTGCCAGCAGTTTCCAAGGACTAGCGGGGGGGCTAGAGACCCAGTACTTC. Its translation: CASSFQGLAGGLETQYF.

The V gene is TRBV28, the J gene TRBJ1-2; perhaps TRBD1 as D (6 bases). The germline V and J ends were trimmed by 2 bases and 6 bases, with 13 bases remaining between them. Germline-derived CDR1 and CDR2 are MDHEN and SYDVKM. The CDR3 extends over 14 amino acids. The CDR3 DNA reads TGTGCCAGCAGTTTAGAGGGACAAGGGAATGGCTACACCTTC. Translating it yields CASSLEGQGNGYTF.

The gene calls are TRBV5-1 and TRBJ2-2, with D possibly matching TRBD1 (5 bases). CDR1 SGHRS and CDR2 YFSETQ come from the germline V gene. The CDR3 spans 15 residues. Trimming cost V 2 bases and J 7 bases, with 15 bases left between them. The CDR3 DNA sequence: TGCGCCAGCAGCTTCCTCAGGGATTTCGGCGGGGAGCTGTTTTTT. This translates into CASSFLRDFGGELFF.

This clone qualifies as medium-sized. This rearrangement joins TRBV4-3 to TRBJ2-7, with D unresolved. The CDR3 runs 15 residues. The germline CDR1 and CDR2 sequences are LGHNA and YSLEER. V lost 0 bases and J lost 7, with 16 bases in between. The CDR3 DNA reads TGCGCCAGCAGCCAAGATAACTACGGTATGAGGGAGCAGTACTTC. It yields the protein CASSQDNYGMREQYF.

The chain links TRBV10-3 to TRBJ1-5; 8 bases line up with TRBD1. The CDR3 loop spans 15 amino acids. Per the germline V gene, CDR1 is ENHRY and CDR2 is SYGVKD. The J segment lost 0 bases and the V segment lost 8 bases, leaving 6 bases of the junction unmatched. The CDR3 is CAIGGDRLSNQPQHF. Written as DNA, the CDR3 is TGTGCCATCGGCGGGGACAGGCTTAGCAATCAGCCCCAGCATTTT.

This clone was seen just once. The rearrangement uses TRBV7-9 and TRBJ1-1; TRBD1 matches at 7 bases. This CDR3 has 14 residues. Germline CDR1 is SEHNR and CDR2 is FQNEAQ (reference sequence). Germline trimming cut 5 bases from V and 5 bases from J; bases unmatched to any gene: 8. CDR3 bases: TGTGCCAGCAGCATAACTGGACAGGCTACTGAAGCTTTCTTT. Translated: CASSITGQATEAFF.

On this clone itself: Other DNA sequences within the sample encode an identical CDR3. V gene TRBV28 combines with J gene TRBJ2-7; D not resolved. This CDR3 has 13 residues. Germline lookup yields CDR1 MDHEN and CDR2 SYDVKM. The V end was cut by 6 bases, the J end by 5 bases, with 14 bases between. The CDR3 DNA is TGTGCCAGCAGCCAAGAATGGAGAGACGAGCAGTACTTC. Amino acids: CASSQEWRDEQYF.

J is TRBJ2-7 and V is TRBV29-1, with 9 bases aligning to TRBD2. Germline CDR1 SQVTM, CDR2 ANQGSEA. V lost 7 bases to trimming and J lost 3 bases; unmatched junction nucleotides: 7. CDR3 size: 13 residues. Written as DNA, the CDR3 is TGCAGCGCCCGGGTTAGCGGGAGCTACGAGCAGTACTTC. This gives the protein CSARVSGSYEQYF.

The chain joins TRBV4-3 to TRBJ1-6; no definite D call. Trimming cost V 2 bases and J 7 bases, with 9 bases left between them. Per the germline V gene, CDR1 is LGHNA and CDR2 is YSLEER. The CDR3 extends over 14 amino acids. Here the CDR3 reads CASSQWSGNSPLHF. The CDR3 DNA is TGCGCCAGCAGCCAATGGTCGGGGAATTCACCCCTCCACTTT.

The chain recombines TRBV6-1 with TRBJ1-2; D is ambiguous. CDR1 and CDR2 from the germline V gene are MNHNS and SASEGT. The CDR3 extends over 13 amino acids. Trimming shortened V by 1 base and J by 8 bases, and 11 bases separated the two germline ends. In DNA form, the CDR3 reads TGTGCCAGCAGTGAAGAAACAGATGAAGGCTACACCTTC. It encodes CASSEETDEGYTF.

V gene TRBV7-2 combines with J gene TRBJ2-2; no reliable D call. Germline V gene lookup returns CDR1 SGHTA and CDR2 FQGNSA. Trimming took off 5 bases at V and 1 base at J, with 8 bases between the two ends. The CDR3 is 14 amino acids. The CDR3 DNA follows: TGTGCCAGCAGCGCCTACAGGAACACCGGGGAGCTGTTTTTT. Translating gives CASSAYRNTGELFF.

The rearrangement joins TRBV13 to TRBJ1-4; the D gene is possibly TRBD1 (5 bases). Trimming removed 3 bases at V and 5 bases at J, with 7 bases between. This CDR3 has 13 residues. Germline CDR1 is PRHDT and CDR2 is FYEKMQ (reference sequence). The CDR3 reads CASSFGGNEKLFF. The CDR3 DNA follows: TGTGCCAGCAGCTTCGGGGGGAATGAAAAACTGTTTTTT.

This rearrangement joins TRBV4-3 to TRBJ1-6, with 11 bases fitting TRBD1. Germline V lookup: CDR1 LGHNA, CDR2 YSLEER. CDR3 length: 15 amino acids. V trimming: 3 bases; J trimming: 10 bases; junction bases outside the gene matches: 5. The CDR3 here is CASSHRTGGWSPLHF. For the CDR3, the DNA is TGCGCCAGCAGCCATCGGACAGGGGGCTGGTCACCCCTCCACTTT.

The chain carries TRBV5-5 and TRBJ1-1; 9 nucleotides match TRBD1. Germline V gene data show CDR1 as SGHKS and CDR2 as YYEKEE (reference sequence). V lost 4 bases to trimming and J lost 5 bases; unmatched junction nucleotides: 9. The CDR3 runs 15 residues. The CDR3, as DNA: TGTGCCAGCAGCCGCTCTGGACAGGGGAAAACTGAAGCTTTCTTT. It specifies CASSRSGQGKTEAFF.

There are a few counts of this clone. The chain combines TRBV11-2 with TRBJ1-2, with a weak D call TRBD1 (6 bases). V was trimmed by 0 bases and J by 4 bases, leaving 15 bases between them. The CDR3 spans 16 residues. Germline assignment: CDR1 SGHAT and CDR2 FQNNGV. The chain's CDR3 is CASSLDLGRGGYGYTF. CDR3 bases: TGTGCCAGCAGCTTAGATCTGGGCAGGGGTGGCTATGGCTACACCTTC.

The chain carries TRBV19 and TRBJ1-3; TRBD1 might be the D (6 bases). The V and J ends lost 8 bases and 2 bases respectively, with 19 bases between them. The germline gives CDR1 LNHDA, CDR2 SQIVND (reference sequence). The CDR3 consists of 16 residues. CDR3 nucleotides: TGTGCCAGTGTCGTGAGAGGGGGAGAACCTGGAAACACCATATATTTT. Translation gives CASVVRGGEPGNTIYF.

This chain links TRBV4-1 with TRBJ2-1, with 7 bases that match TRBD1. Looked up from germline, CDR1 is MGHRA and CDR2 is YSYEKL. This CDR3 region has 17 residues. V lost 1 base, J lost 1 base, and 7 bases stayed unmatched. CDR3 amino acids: CASSQALQGVSYNEQFF. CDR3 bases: TGCGCCAGCAGCCAAGCCCTCCAGGGGGTTTCCTACAATGAGCAGTTCTTC.

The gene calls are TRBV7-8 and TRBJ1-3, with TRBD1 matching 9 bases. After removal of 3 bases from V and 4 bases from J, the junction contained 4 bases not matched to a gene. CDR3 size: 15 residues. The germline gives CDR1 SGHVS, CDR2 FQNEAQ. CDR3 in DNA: TGTGCCAGCAGCTTGGGACAGGGAGGAGGAAACACCATATATTTT. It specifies CASSLGQGGGNTIYF.

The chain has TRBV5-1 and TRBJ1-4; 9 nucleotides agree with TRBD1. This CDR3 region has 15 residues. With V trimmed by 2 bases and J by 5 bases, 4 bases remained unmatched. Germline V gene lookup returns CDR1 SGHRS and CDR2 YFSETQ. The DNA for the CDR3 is TGCGCCAGCAGCTTTGGGACAGGGCGGAATGAAAAACTGTTTTTT. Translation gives CASSFGTGRNEKLFF.

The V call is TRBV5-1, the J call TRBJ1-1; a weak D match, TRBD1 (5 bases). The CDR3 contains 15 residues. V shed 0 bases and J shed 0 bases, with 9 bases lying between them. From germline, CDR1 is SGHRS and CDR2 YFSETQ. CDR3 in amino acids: CASSLAGTMNTEAFF. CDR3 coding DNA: TGCGCCAGCAGCTTGGCTGGGACTATGAACACTGAAGCTTTCTTT.

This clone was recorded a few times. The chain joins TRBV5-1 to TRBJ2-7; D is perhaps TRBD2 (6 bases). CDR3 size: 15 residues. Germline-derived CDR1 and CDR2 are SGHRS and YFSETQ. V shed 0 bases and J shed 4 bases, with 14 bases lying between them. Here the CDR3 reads CASSLAAGNSYEQYF. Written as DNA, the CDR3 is TGCGCCAGCAGCTTGGCCGCGGGGAACTCATACGAGCAGTACTTC.

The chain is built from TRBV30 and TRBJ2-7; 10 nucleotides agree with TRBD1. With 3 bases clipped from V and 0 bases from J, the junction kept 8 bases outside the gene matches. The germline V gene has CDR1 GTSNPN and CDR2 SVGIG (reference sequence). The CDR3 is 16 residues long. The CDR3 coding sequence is TGTGCCTGGAGCCTGAGACAGGGGGCCTTCTCCTACGAGCAGTACTTC. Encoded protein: CAWSLRQGAFSYEQYF.

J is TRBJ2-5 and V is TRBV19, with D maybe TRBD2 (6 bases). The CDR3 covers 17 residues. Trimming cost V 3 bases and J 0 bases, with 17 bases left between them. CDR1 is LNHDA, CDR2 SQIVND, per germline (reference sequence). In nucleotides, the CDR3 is TGTGCCAGTAGTATCGGTCTAGCGCGACCTTACCAAGAGACCCAGTACTTC. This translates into CASSIGLARPYQETQYF.

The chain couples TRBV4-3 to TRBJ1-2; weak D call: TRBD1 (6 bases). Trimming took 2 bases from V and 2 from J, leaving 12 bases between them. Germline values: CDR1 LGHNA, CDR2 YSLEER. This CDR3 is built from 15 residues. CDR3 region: CASSQSGQRNYGYTF. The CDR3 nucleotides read TGCGCCAGCAGCCAAAGTGGACAGCGAAACTATGGCTACACCTTC.

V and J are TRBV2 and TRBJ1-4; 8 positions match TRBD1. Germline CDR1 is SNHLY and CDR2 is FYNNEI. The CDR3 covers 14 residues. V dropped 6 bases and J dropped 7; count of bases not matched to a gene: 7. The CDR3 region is CASSGQGGGEKLFF. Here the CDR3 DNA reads TGTGCCAGCAGCGGACAGGGCGGGGGTGAAAAACTGTTTTTT. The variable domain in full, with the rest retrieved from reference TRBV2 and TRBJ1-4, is EPEVTQTPSHQVTQMGQEVILRCVPISNHLYFYWYRQILGQKVEFLVSFYNNEISEKSEIFDDQFSVERPDGSNFTLKIRSTKLEDSAMYFCASSGQGGGEKLFFGSGTQLSVL.